This TCR beta chain stems from a study of regulatory and conventional T cells in RAG deficiency (dated by TCRdb to between 2016 and 2019). Regarding the research as a whole: To compare the diversity and composition of the repertoires of Treg, conventional CD4+ and CD8+ T cells between RAG-deficient patients and healthy controls, the study applied high-throughput TCR beta sequencing.

CDR1 and CDR2 are read off the germline V gene (reference sequence) as MNHEY and SMNVEV. The CDR3, cysteine through phenylalanine, is 14 amino acids long. This entry keeps only the CDR3 DNA: 42 bases, framed from base 1. Compared with germline, V lacks 10 bases and J lacks 5 bases; bases without a gene match: 10. To prepare the library, the immunoSEQ multiplex PCR assay was applied. Rearranged TCR beta chain products were amplified from genomic DNA of sorted T-cell subsets and sequenced. Concerning the study's data processing: Shannon entropy and Simpson indices were used to quantify the repertoire diversity of productive TCR beta rearrangements. Clonal expansion was assessed using the summed frequency of the 100 most abundant productive TCR beta clonotypes among total reads. The TRB repertoires were scored with a self-reactivity index built on which amino acids appear at CDR3beta positions 6 and 7. Two-way ANOVA was used for repertoire analyses, while Student t or Mann-Whitney tests were used for flow cytometric analyses. What TCRdb holds here is the immuneACCESS table cut down to in-frame rearrangements. Part of the clones is not present; checked against another copy, under half of the missing clones reflect an unresolved V gene, and the others are unexplained. That table furnishes V, J and clone size, whereas the DNA furnished D and trimming. The table for this sample lists 9,400 or so clones; approximately 88% of them were counted only once. 1.3% of the sample rests with the top ten.

About this clone: Its antigen specificity is not known. One base away there is no much larger clone; base qualities are not given.

Before genomic DNA extraction, regulatory T cells were purified from blood as CD4+CD25-high CD127-low cells. Several healthy control donors were used as the comparison group for repertoire analyses. Summary of the overall study and its limitations: In Omenn syndrome and CID/AS patients compared with controls, around 100-fold fewer unique TCR beta sequences were detected from Treg cells, versus roughly 10-fold fewer for other subsets. Rather than being bona fide Treg cells, the sorted CD25-high CD127-low cells in Omenn syndrome patients may represent peripherally activated cells. Markedly lower Shannon entropy and higher Simpson indices were observed in RAG-deficient patients than in control T-cell subpopulations. For some subjects, some analyses of T-cell subsets were not performed. Shorter CDR3 lengths were found in all patient T-cell subsets, and >90% Treg-Tconv repertoire overlap at nucleotide and amino acid level was observed in Omenn syndrome patients.

This same sample was also part of a study on regulatory T cells. As that second study puts it: For the multiplex PCR, 52 forward TRBV primers and 13 reverse TRBJ primers were used, and amplification bias was corrected with both assay-based and computational methods. Patient repertoires showed restricted unique TRB V-J pairs and skewed V and J gene usage, most marked in regulatory T cells. T-cell receptor beta repertoires of sorted regulatory, conventional CD4+ and CD8+ T cells were compared between CD3G-deficient patients and healthy controls. Peripheral blood mononuclear cells were isolated by Ficoll density separation. Rearranged TRB loci were amplified from genomic DNA by multiplex PCR within the immunoSEQ assay. TRB amplicons were sequenced using an Illumina HiSeq platform. Raw sequences were error-filtered and aligned to reference gene sequences by custom algorithms and were subsequently analyzed with the immunoSEQ online tools. Frequencies of productive and nonproductive TRB rearrangements were assessed among unique sequences as well as among total sequences. Group comparisons used t tests, Mann-Whitney tests or two-way ANOVA run in Prism software.

The receptor's source is a human donor in good health. The chain joins TRBV27 to TRBJ2-7; the central 11 bases match TRBD1. Sequences were obtained from Tregs sorted from blood. The base sequence is TGTGCCACCGCTAGAGGGACAGGGGGACACGAGCAGTACTTC. This sequence encodes CATARGTGGHEQYF.